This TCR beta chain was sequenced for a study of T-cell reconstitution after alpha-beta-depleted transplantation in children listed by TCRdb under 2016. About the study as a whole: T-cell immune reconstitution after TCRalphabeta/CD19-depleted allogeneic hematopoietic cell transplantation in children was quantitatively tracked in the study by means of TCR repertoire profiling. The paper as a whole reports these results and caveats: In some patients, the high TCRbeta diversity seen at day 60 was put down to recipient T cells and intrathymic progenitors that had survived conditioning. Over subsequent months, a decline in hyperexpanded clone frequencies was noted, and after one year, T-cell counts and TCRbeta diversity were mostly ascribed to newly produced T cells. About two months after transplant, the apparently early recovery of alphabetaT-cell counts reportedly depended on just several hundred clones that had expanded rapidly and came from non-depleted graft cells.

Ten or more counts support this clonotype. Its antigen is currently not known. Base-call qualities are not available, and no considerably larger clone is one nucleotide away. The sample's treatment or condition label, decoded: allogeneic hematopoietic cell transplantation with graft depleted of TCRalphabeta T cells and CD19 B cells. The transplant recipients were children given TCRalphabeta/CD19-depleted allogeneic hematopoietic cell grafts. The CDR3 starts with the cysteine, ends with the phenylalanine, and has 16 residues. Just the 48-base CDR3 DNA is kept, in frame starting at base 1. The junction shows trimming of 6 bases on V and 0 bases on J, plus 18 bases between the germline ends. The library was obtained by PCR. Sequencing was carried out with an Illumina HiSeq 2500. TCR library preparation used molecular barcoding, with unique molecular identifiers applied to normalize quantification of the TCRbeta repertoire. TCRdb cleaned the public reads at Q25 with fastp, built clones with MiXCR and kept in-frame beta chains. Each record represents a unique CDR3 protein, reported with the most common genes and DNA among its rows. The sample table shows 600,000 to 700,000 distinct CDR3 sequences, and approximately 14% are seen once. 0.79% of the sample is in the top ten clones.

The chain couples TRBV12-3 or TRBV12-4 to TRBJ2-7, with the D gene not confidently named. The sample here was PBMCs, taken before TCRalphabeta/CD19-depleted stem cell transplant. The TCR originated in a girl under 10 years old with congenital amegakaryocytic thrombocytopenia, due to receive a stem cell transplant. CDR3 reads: CASSRGSSVSSYEQYF. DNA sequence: TGTGCCAGCAGCCGAGGAAGTTCTGTAAGCTCCTACGAGCAGTACTTC.